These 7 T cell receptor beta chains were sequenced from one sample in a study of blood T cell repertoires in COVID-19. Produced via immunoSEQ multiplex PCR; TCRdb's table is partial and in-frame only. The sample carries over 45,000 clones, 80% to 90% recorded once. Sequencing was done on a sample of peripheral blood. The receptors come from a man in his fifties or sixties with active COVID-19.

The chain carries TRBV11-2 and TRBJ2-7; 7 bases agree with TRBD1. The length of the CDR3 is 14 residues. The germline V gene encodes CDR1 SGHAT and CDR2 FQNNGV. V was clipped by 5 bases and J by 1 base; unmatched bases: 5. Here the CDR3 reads CASSPRTGSYEQYF. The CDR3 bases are TGTGCCAGCAGCCCGAGGACAGGATCCTACGAGCAGTACTTC.

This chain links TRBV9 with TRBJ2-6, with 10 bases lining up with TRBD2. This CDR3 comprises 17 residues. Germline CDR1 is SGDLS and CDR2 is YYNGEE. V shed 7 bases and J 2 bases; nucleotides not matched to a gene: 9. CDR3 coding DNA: TGTGCCAGCCGATCCAGCGGGGGGGCTGCTGGGGCCAACGTCCTGACTTTC. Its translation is CASRSSGGAAGANVLTF. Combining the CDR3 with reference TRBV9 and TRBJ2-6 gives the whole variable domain DSGVTQTPKHLITATGQRVTLRCSPRSGDLSVYWYQQSLDQGLQFLIQYYNGEERAKGNILERFSAQQFPDLHSELNLSSLELGDSALYFCASRSSGGAAGANVLTFGAGSRLTVL.

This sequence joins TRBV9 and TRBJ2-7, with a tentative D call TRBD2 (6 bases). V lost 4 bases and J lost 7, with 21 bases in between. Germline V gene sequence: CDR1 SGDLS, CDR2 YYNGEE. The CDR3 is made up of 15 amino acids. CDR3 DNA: TGTGCCAGCAGCAGCGGGCCCTCCCCCACACGAGAGCAGTACTTC. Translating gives CASSSGPSPTREQYF.

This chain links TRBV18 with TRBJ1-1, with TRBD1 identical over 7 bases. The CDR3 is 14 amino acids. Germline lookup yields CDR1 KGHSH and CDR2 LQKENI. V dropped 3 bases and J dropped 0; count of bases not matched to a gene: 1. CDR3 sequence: CASSPDRMNTEAFF. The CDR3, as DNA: TGTGCCAGCTCACCGGACAGGATGAACACTGAAGCTTTCTTT.

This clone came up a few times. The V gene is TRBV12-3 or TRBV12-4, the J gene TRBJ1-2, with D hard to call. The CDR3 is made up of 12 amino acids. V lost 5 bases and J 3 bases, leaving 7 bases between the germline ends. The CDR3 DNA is TGTGCCAGCAGTGCCACATACTATGGCTACACCTTC. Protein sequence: CASSATYYGYTF.

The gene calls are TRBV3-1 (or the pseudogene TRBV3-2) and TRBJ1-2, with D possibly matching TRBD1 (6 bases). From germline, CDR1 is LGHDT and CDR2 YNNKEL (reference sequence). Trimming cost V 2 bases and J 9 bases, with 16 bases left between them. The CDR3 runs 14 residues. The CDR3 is CASSQSHREASYTF. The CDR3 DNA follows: TGTGCCAGCAGCCAAAGCCACAGGGAAGCGAGCTACACCTTC.

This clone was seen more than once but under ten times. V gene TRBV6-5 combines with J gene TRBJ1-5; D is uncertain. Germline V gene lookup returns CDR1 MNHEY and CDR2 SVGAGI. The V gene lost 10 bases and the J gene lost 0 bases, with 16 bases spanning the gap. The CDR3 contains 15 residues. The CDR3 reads CATMGTEYSNQPQHF. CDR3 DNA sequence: TGTGCCACCATGGGTACAGAGTATAGCAATCAGCCCCAGCATTTT.